This entry concerns a single T cell receptor (beta chain). The antigen this receptor binds is unknown. No base quality values were provided; no much bigger clone lies one nucleotide off. The source of the sample is a study of long-term antiretroviral therapy in people with HIV (dated by TCRdb to between 2021 and 2022). Background for the entire study: The earliest samples were collected roughly a decade before the 2015 WHO recommendation for immediate ART, at a time when ART was usually postponed until CD4 counts fell. Of the approximately 32 participants with HIV, roughly 10 were female. No cross-contamination during QIAcube processing turned up in test extractions that ran a monoclonal T-cell line alongside 33 polyclonal samples. This retrospective serial study examined whether starting ART and sustained HIV suppression were associated with changes in the composition and diversity of the TRB repertoire in peripheral blood. A total of roughly 200 cryopreserved PBMC samples were contributed to the cohort by 30 adults with confirmed HIV infection, with samples collected serially over a mean of around 6 years (range 1-12). The full study reports these points: Because pre-ART samples had limited cell numbers, unsorted PBMC were profiled rather than sorted CD4+ and CD8+ T cells. Samples dated from the mid-2000s to the late 2010s, and the ART regimens used may be less effective than current ones. At every time point, the repertoire was dominated by expanded TRB clones first identified before ART initiation, although this dominance fluctuated and, in many PLHIV, declined after ART. Since PBMC availability was limited, sequencing covered only the TCR beta chain, with no alpha chain pairing. No data were available on ART adherence, viral resistance or therapy changes, limiting inferences about post-ART repertoire changes. A significant increase in TRB diversity was found to be associated with ART initiation, although TRB diversity was observed to remain significantly below that of transplant donor controls even after long-term ART. HIV repertoires had narrower CDR3 length ranges than controls, and the network structure suggested an antigen-experienced repertoire that shifted only slightly toward naive after ART.

CDR1 and CDR2, per the germline V gene (reference sequence), are SGHNT and YYREEE. Trimming removed 0 bases from V and 7 bases from J; the gene matches leave 0 bases unexplained. The CDR3 goes from the cysteine to the phenylalanine over 12 residues. The sequence is cut down to CDR3 DNA, 36 bases in frame from base 1. The immunoSEQ hsTCRB v3.0 assay was used at survey level resolution for TRB variable region sequencing. The target sequencing depth for TRB was 40,000-50,000 T-cell genomes per sample. TRB libraries were pooled and sequenced on an Illumina MiSeq using a v3 150-cycle kit. The published analysis was carried out like this. Analysis of repertoires was carried out in R inside a reproducible Nextflow workflow spanning QC, data transformation and analysis. Custom analyses were implemented in LymphoSeq2, an R package for AIRR-Seq data exploration. A handful of samples that yielded fewer than 5000 total TRB sequences were excluded, so that some 190 HIV repertoires were analyzed. Among the 180 to 200 HIV repertoires that were kept, around 59 were collected before ART initiation and 120 to 140 were collected after ART initiation. Each repertoire was downsampled to 5000 TRB nucleotide sequences, and summary statistics were averaged across 100 downsampling iterations. The analysis kept only TRB sequences whose CDR3 regions were at least seven amino acids long. Diversity was measured with a Shannon entropy-derived clonality score and the Gini coefficient. In repertoire networks, the top 5000 CDR3 amino acid sequences were linked whenever an edit distance of one separated two sequences. Antigen specificity groups and MHC restriction were predicted for TRB CDR3 amino acid sequences with GLIPH2. Known CMV, EBV, HIV or tissue antigen associations were flagged by matching CDR3 amino acid sequences against VDJdb and McPAS-TCR. Pre-ART, post-ART and control groups were compared with Wilcoxon signed-rank tests and Holm-Bonferroni correction. TCRdb took this table from immuneACCESS and kept in-frame rearrangements with V and J called. Such tables lack part of the clones; where checked against another copy, unresolved V genes explain under half of the gap, and the rest is unexplained. V and J calls and clone size come straight from that table; D and trimming were deduced from the DNA. In this sample the table shows approximately 47,000 clones, around four fifths of which occur a single time. The top ten constitute 2.5% to 3.5% of the sample.

To be included, a participant needed at least one PBMC sample from before ART initiation plus at least two post-ART samples. Every participant with HIV received treatment in the United States of America. Before DNA extraction, cryopreserved samples of roughly 0.85-10 million PBMC were thawed and washed. At the time of the earliest PBMC sample for each participant with HIV, ages ranged from about 20 to 55 years. PBMC samples from each participant spanned 1-4 timepoints before ART initiation and 2-8 timepoints after ART initiation, with a median of 7 samples. Serial HIV viral load, CD4+ T-cell count, ART history and demographic data were obtained for every participant. A Qiagen kit on a QIAcube was used to extract genomic DNA from unsorted PBMC, with samples processed in batches of 12.

The specimen was unsorted PBMCs, collected 0.8 years after starting antiretroviral therapy. The clonotype was recovered from a woman aged 18-35 years with HIV. The chain is encoded by TRBV5-4 joined to TRBJ1-2; a stretch of 7 junction bases matches TRBD1. The nucleotide sequence is given as TGTGCCAGCAGCTTGGACAGGGGTGGCTACACCTTC. Its protein is CASSLDRGGYTF. The reference TRBV5-4 and TRBJ1-2 proteins fill in what lies around the CDR3, so the full variable domain reads ETGVTQSPTHLIKTRGQQVTLRCSSQSGHNTVSWYQQALGQGPQFIFQYYREEENGRGNFPPRFSGLQFPNYSSELNVNALELDDSALYLCASSLDRGGYTFGSGTRLTVV.